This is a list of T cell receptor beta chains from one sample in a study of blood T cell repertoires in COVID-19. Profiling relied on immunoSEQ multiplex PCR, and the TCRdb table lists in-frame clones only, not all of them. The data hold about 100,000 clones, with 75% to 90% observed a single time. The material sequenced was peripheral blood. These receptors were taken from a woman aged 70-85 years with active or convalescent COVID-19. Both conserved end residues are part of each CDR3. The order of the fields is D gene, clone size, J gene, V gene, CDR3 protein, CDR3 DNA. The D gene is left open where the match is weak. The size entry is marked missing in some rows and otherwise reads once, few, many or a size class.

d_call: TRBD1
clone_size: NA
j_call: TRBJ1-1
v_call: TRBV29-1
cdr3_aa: CSVKQGGNTEAFF
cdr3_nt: TGCAGCGTGAAACAGGGGGGTAACACTGAAGCTTTCTTT

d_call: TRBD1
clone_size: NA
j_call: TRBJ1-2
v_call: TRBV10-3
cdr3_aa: CAISEETGSHSYYGYTF
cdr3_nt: TGTGCCATCAGTGAAGAGACAGGGAGCCATTCCTACTATGGCTACACCTTC

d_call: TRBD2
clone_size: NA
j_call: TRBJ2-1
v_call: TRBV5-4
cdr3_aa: CASSLAGTSGWHEQFF
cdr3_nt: TGTGCCAGCAGCTTGGCCGGGACTAGCGGGTGGCATGAGCAGTTCTTC

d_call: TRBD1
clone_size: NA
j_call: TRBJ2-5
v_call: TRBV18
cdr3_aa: CASSPPTGLQETQYF
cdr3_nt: TGTGCCAGCTCACCTCCGACAGGGCTTCAAGAGACCCAGTACTTC

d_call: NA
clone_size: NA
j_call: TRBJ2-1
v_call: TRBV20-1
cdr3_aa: CSASSRYNEQFF
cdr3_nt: TGCAGTGCTAGTTCCAGATACAATGAGCAGTTCTTC

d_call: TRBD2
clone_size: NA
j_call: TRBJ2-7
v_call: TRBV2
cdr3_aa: CASSGEGRNEQYF
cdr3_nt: TGTGCCAGCAGTGGGGAGGGCCGCAACGAGCAGTACTTC

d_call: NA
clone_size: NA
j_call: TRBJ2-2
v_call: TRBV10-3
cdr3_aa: CAIKGLNLNTGELFF
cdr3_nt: TGTGCCATCAAGGGGCTAAACTTAAACACCGGGGAGCTGTTTTTT

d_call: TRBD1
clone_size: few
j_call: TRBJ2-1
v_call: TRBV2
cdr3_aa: CASKQGWNEQFF
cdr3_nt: TGTGCCAGCAAACAGGGGTGGAATGAGCAGTTCTTC

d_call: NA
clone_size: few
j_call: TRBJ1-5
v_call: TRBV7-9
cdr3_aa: CASSSGDQPQHF
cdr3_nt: TGTGCCAGCAGCTCCGGAGATCAGCCCCAGCATTTT

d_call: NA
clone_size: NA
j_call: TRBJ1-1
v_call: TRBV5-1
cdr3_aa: CASTTRENTEAFF
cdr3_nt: TGCGCCAGCACCACCCGGGAAAACACTGAAGCTTTCTTT

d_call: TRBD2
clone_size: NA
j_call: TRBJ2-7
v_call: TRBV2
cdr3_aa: CASSRGRGLDKSYEQYF
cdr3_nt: TGTGCCAGCTCTCGGGGGCGGGGACTAGATAAATCCTACGAGCAGTACTTC

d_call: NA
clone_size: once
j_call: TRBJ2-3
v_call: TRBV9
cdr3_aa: CASSVGLGRTDTQYF
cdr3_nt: TGTGCCAGCAGCGTAGGTCTGGGGCGCACAGATACGCAGTATTTT

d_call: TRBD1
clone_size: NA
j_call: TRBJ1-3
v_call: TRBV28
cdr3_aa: CASRPQGAGNTIYF
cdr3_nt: TGTGCCAGCAGGCCACAGGGGGCGGGAAACACCATATATTTT

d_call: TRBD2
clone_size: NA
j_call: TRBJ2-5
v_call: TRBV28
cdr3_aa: CASSLGGGPGYQETQYF
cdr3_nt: TGTGCCAGCAGTTTAGGGGGGGGTCCGGGCTACCAGGAGACCCAGTACTTC

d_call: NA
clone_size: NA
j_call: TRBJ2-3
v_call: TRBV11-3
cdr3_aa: CASSLGSRVDTDTQYF
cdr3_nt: TGTGCCAGCAGCTTAGGTTCGCGCGTAGACACAGATACGCAGTATTTT

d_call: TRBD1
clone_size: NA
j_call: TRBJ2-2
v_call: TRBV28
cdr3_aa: CASSRRQGPGELFF
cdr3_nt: TGTGCCAGCAGTCGCCGACAGGGACCCGGGGAGCTGTTTTTT

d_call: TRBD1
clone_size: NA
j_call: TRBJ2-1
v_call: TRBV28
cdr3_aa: CASSPTTGYSYNEQFF
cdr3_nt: TGTGCCAGCAGTCCCACGACAGGGTACTCCTACAATGAGCAGTTCTTC

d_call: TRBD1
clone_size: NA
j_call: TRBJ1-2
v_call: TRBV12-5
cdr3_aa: CASGTGTGNYTF
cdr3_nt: TGTGCTAGTGGTACCGGGACAGGGAACTACACCTTC

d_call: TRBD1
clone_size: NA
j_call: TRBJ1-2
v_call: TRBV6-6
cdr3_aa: CASSYSQGAYGYTF
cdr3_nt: TGTGCCAGCAGTTACTCACAGGGGGCTTATGGCTACACCTTC

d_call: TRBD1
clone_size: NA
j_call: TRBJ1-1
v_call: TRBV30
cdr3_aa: CAWSDPGQGNTEAFF
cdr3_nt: TGTGCCTGGAGTGATCCGGGACAGGGGAACACTGAAGCTTTCTTT

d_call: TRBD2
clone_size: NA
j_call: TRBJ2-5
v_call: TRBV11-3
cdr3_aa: CASSQKRTSGNQETQYF
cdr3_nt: TGTGCCAGCAGCCAAAAAAGGACTAGCGGGAACCAAGAGACCCAGTACTTC

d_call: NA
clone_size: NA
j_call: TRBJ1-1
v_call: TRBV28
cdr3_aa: CASSYGGRFTTEAFF
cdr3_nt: TGTGCCAGCAGTTACGGGGGGCGCTTTACCACTGAAGCTTTCTTT

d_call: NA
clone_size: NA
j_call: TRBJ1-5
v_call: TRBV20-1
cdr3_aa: CSASAVSNQPQHF
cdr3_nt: TGCAGTGCTAGTGCGGTTAGCAATCAGCCCCAGCATTTT

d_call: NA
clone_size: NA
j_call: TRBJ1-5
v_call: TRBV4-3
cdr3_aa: CASSQDLGGSRPQHF
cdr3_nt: TGCGCCAGCAGCCAAGATCTGGGGGGATCGCGGCCCCAGCATTTT

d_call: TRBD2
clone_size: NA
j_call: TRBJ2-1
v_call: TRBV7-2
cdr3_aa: CASSRGVNNEQFF
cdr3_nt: TGTGCCAGCAGCCGGGGGGTAAACAATGAGCAGTTCTTC

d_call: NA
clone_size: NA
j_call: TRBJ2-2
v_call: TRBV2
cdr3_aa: CASSPRDSLSGELFF
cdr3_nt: TGTGCCAGCAGTCCGCGGGACTCCCTATCCGGGGAGCTGTTTTTT

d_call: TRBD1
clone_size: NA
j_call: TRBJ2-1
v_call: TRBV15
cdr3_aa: CATSSRTGGNNEQFF
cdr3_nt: TGTGCCACCAGCTCACGGACAGGGGGCAACAATGAGCAGTTCTTC

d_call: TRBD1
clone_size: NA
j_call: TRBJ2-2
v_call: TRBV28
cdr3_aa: CASSRQGTGELFF
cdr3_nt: TGTGCCAGCAGTCGACAGGGAACCGGGGAGCTGTTTTTT

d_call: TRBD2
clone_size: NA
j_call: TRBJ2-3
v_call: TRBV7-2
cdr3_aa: CASSLGSGGNTDTQYF
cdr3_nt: TGTGCCAGCAGCTTAGGTAGCGGGGGGAACACAGATACGCAGTATTTT

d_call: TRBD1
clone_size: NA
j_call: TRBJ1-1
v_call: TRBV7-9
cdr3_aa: CASSLVKQGEAFF
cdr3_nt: TGTGCCAGCAGCTTAGTTAAACAGGGGGAAGCTTTCTTT

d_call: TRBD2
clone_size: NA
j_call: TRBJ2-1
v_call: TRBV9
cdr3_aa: CASSPSGTSGYNEQFF
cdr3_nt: TGTGCCAGCAGCCCGTCCGGGACTAGCGGTTACAATGAGCAGTTCTTC

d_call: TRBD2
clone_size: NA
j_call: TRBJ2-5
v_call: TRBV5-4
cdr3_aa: CASSAVWAGEETQYF
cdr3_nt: TGTGCCAGCAGCGCCGTATGGGCGGGAGAAGAGACCCAGTACTTC

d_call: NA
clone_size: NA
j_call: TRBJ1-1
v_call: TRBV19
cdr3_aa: CASSIRGRTNEAFF
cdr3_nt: TGTGCCAGTAGTATCCGGGGGAGGACTAACGAAGCTTTCTTT

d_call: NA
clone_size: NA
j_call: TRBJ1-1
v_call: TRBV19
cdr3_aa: CASSMARDTEAFF
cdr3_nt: TGTGCCAGTAGTATGGCCAGGGACACTGAAGCTTTCTTT

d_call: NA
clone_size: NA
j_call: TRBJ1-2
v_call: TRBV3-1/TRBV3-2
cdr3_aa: CASSGDINYGYTF
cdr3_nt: TGTGCCAGCAGCGGGGACATCAACTATGGCTACACCTTC

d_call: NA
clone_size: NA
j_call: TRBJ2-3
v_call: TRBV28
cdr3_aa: CASSFSGTDTQYF
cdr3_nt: TGTGCCAGCAGTTTTTCCGGCACAGATACGCAGTATTTT

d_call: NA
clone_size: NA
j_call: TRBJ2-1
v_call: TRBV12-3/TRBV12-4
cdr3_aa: CASSSWSDEQFF
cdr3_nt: TGTGCCAGCAGTTCCTGGAGCGATGAGCAGTTCTTC

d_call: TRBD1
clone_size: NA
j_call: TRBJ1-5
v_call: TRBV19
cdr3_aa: CASSFSRTGASRRGSNQPQHF
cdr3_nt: TGTGCCAGTAGTTTTAGTCGGACAGGGGCGAGCCGTAGGGGTAGCAATCAGCCCCAGCATTTT

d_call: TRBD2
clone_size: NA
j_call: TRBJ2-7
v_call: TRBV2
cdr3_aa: CASSEYTSGGDEQYF
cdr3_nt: TGTGCCAGCAGTGAATACACTAGCGGGGGGGACGAGCAGTACTTC

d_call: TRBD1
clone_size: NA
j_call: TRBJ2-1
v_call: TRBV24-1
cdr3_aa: CATGPGQGDDNEQFF
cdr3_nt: TGTGCCACGGGACCGGGACAGGGGGACGACAATGAGCAGTTCTTC

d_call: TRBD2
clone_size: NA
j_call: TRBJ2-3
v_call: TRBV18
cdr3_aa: CASSPTSGTDTQYF
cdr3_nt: TGTGCCAGCTCACCAACTAGCGGGACAGATACGCAGTATTTT

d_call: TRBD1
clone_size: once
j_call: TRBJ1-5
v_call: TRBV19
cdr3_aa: CASSIWDQGDQPQHF
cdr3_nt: TGTGCCAGTAGTATATGGGATCAGGGGGATCAGCCCCAGCATTTT